These T cell receptor beta chains were read from a single sample in a study of blood T cell repertoires in COVID-19. Libraries were prepared by immunoSEQ multiplex PCR; TCRdb keeps only in-frame clonotypes and omits some of them. The sample has about 87,000 clones, 60% to 80% seen once; the top ten hold about 4.2%. The sequenced material came from peripheral blood. These receptors were obtained from a woman in her fifties or sixties with acute or convalescent COVID-19. CDR3s include the opening cysteine and the closing phenylalanine or tryptophan. A D gene is named only where the DNA matches it firmly. The size field is filled for only some rows; it gives once, few, many or a size class.

V gene,D gene,J gene,clone size,CDR3 protein,CDR3 DNA
TRBV9,-,TRBJ1-2,-,CASNRRGSDRNNYGYTF,TGTGCCAGCAACCGAAGGGGGTCGGACCGGAATAACTATGGCTACACCTTC
TRBV28,TRBD2,TRBJ2-1,-,CASSNKRGAPYNEQFF,TGTGCCAGCAGCAATAAGCGGGGGGCCCCATACAATGAGCAGTTCTTC
TRBV7-9,TRBD1,TRBJ2-7,once,CASSLGAQGTAYEQYF,TGTGCCAGCAGCTTAGGGGCACAGGGGACGGCCTACGAGCAGTACTTC
TRBV6-6,TRBD2,TRBJ2-1,-,CASNEAGGPYNEQFF,TGTGCCAGCAACGAAGCGGGGGGGCCCTACAATGAGCAGTTCTTC
TRBV19,TRBD1,TRBJ2-3,-,CATTKGQGTDTQYF,TGTGCCACTACTAAAGGACAGGGGACAGATACGCAGTATTTT
TRBV9,TRBD2,TRBJ2-3,-,CASALSGGSADTQYF,TGTGCCAGCGCTCTGAGCGGGGGGAGTGCAGATACGCAGTATTTT
TRBV4-1,-,TRBJ2-7,-,CASSQIDNPIYEQYF,TGCGCCAGCAGCCAAATAGACAATCCAATCTACGAGCAGTACTTC
TRBV4-3,-,TRBJ1-5,-,CASSQDSGVDQPQHF,TGCGCCAGCAGCCAAGATTCGGGTGTGGATCAGCCCCAGCATTTT
TRBV5-1,-,TRBJ1-1,-,CASSEHTEAFF,TGCGCCAGCAGTGAGCACACTGAAGCTTTCTTT
TRBV19,-,TRBJ1-2,once,CASSIGPSTALGYTF,TGTGCCAGTAGTATCGGCCCTTCGACTGCCCTTGGATACACCTTC
TRBV19,-,TRBJ2-7,few,CASSSTGSSYEQYF,TGTGCCAGTAGTTCGACGGGATCCTCCTACGAGCAGTACTTC
TRBV2,-,TRBJ1-4,-,CASSVSRDITNEKLFF,TGTGCCAGCAGTGTTTCCAGGGATATCACGAATGAAAAACTGTTTTTT
TRBV7-2,-,TRBJ1-6,-,CASRGRGSDSPLHF,TGTGCCAGCAGGGGAAGGGGTTCCGATTCACCCCTCCACTTT
TRBV7-8,TRBD1,TRBJ1-5,-,CASSGTGGNQPQHF,TGTGCCAGCAGCGGGACAGGGGGCAATCAGCCCCAGCATTTT
TRBV11-1,-,TRBJ2-1,-,CASSPAWADRMQFF,TGTGCCAGCAGCCCCGCGTGGGCCGATAGAATGCAGTTCTTC
TRBV19,-,TRBJ1-1,-,CASSGRTENTEAFF,TGTGCCAGTAGTGGCAGGACAGAGAACACTGAAGCTTTCTTT
TRBV19,TRBD1,TRBJ2-5,few,CASSETGGAGTQYF,TGTGCCAGTAGTGAGACAGGGGGCGCCGGGACCCAGTACTTC
TRBV6-6,TRBD1,TRBJ1-2,few,CASSLGTGANYGYTF,TGTGCCAGCAGCCTCGGGACAGGGGCTAACTATGGCTACACCTTC
TRBV28,-,TRBJ1-1,-,CASSLNGGSNTEAFF,TGTGCCAGCAGTTTAAATGGGGGGTCTAACACTGAAGCTTTCTTT
TRBV28,-,TRBJ1-2,-,CASSRPEGVRGYTF,TGTGCCAGCAGTCGCCCTGAGGGGGTGAGAGGCTACACCTTC
TRBV28,TRBD1,TRBJ1-2,-,CASSAPGQGELYGYTF,TGTGCCAGCAGTGCGCCGGGACAGGGGGAGTTATATGGCTACACCTTC
TRBV5-5,TRBD2,TRBJ2-5,-,CASSLGLGMETQYF,TGTGCCAGCAGCCTTGGACTAGGGATGGAGACCCAGTACTTC
TRBV15,-,TRBJ2-3,-,CAISLTGKDTQYF,TGTGCCATCTCCCTAACAGGGAAAGATACGCAGTATTTT
TRBV28,-,TRBJ1-2,-,CASSFSRGAYGYTF,TGTGCCAGCAGTTTCTCGCGTGGAGCCTATGGCTACACCTTC
TRBV9,-,TRBJ1-1,-,CASSVVSRDTEAFF,TGTGCCAGCAGCGTAGTATCGCGGGACACTGAAGCTTTCTTT
TRBV7-9,TRBD1,TRBJ1-4,-,CASSLGTGTEKLFF,TGTGCCAGCAGCTTAGGGACAGGGACTGAAAAACTGTTTTTT
TRBV24-1,-,TRBJ2-1,-,CATSNSDNEQFF,TGTGCCACCAGCAATAGTGACAATGAGCAGTTCTTC
TRBV5-1,TRBD1,TRBJ2-5,-,CASSLTGQGQETQYF,TGCGCCAGCAGCTTGACTGGACAGGGCCAAGAGACCCAGTACTTC
TRBV28,-,TRBJ1-5,-,CASSFGGRRNQPQHF,TGTGCCAGCAGTTTCGGGGGGCGGCGCAATCAGCCCCAGCATTTT
TRBV29-1,TRBD1,TRBJ1-1,few,CSVGTGNTEAFF,TGCAGCGTCGGGACAGGGAACACTGAAGCTTTCTTT
TRBV6-5,TRBD1,TRBJ1-2,few,CASRGSDRALGYTF,TGTGCCAGCAGGGGGAGCGACAGGGCGCTTGGCTACACCTTC
TRBV10-3,-,TRBJ1-1,few,CAISEKGAGGAFF,TGTGCCATCAGTGAGAAAGGGGCCGGGGGAGCTTTCTTT
TRBV7-2,-,TRBJ1-4,-,CASSLVRRTNEKLFF,TGTGCCAGCAGCTTAGTAAGGAGAACTAATGAAAAACTGTTTTTT
TRBV7-2,TRBD1,TRBJ2-3,-,CASSPGQGGSTDTQYF,TGTGCCAGCAGCCCGGGACAGGGGGGAAGCACAGATACGCAGTATTTT
TRBV10-3,-,TRBJ1-6,-,CAISEWGENNSPLHF,TGTGCCATCAGTGAATGGGGAGAGAATAATTCACCCCTCCACTTT
TRBV27,TRBD1,TRBJ2-5,-,CASRSTGQGIETQYF,TGTGCCAGCAGGTCAACGGGACAGGGGATAGAGACCCAGTACTTC
TRBV12-3/TRBV12-4,-,TRBJ1-5,-,CASSLEGSQPQHF,TGTGCCAGCAGTTTGGAGGGAAGCCAGCCCCAGCATTTT
TRBV25-1,-,TRBJ2-7,-,CASSEPGVYEQYF,TGTGCCAGCAGTGAACCCGGAGTCTACGAGCAGTACTTC
TRBV7-2,TRBD2,TRBJ2-7,-,CASSLIAGGPLAYEQYF,TGTGCCAGCAGCTTAATTGCGGGGGGGCCTCTGGCCTACGAGCAGTACTTC